The entry below describes one T cell receptor (beta chain). Some clones are missing from TCRdb's copy, which holds only in-frame ones; the method was immunoSEQ multiplex PCR. The profile shows about 400,000 clones, 85% to 90% of them singletons. This specimen belongs to a study of blood T cell repertoires in COVID-19. CDR1 and CDR2 (germline): MNHNS, SASEGT. The CDR3 extends over 13 amino acids. The ends were cut back, 0 bases at V and 10 bases at J, with 12 bases in the middle. This chain links TRBV6-1 with TRBJ1-1; D is undetermined. The material sequenced was PBMCs or T cells enriched from blood (not recorded which). The source is a woman in her 30s with acute COVID-19. This CDR3 reads CASSEARGTPAFF. The CDR3, as DNA: TGTGCCAGCAGTGAAGCGCGGGGTACCCCAGCTTTCTTT.